Listed here are 30 T cell receptor beta chains from one sample, sequenced in a study of control samples from healthy donors and cancer patients. Sequencing used immunoSEQ multiplex PCR; TCRdb keeps in-frame clones, though not all of them. This sample has about 160,000 clones; 85% to 95% occur once, and the top ten carry over 6.5%. Sequenced sample: blood. All receptors come from a woman aged 40 to 50 in good health.

The chain joins TRBV28 to TRBJ1-1, with a possible D match to TRBD1 (5 bases). The V end was cut by 5 bases, the J end by 0 bases, with 10 bases between. The CDR3 length is 14 residues. Germline V CDR1 and CDR2: MDHEN, SYDVKM. The CDR3 reads CASSTGTVNTEAFF. Here the CDR3 DNA reads TGTGCCAGCAGTACCGGGACGGTGAACACTGAAGCTTTCTTT.

This chain connects TRBV10-3 to TRBJ1-1, with D hard to call. This CDR3 contains 15 residues. V was cut by 1 base and J by 1 base, with 10 bases left in between. Germline V gene sequence: CDR1 ENHRY, CDR2 SYGVKD. DNA for the CDR3: TGTGCCATCAGTGAGTTGGGGAAAGCGAACACTGAAGCTTTCTTT. Protein product: CAISELGKANTEAFF.

V is TRBV7-3 and J is TRBJ2-3; TRBD2 is a possible D gene (6 bases). Germline assignment: CDR1 SGHTA and CDR2 FQGTGA. The CDR3 runs to 14 residues. V shed 5 bases and J shed 5 bases, with 14 bases lying between them. The CDR3 here is CASSRDSLRDTQYF. DNA of the CDR3: TGTGCCAGCAGCCGGGACTCGCTCAGAGATACGCAGTATTTT.

The chain uses TRBV11-3 and TRBJ2-3; 10 bases map to TRBD2. The V gene's germline CDR1 is SGHNT and CDR2 YENEEA. CDR3 length: 15 amino acids. With V trimmed by 4 bases and J by 2 bases, 3 bases remained unmatched. This CDR3 is CASSSTSGFTDTQYF. CDR3 nucleotide sequence: TGTGCCAGCAGCTCGACTAGCGGGTTCACAGATACGCAGTATTTT.

DNA for the CDR3: TGCGCCAGCACTCTATCTAGAACTGAGCAGTTCTTC. Its translation is CASTLSRTEQFF. This chain joins TRBV5-1 and TRBJ2-1; D not resolved. Germline CDR1 reads SGHRS; CDR2 reads YFSETQ. This CDR3 comprises 12 residues. The ends were cut back, 6 bases at V and 9 bases at J, with 13 bases in the middle.

This chain joins TRBV29-1 and TRBJ1-3, with 8 bases matching TRBD1. CDR3 length: 15 residues. V shed 6 bases and J 0 bases; nucleotides not matched to a gene: 7. Germline V gives CDR1 SQVTM, CDR2 ANQGSEA. This chain's CDR3 is CSVRRTGNSGNTIYF. The CDR3 DNA follows: TGCAGCGTGCGGAGGACAGGGAACTCTGGAAACACCATATATTTT.

The chain carries TRBV7-3 and TRBJ2-3; 15 nucleotides line up with TRBD2. Germline CDR1 is SGHTA and CDR2 is FQGTGA. The CDR3 consists of 19 residues. The trim removed 5 bases at V and 0 bases at J, leaving 9 bases unmatched. DNA for the CDR3: TGTGCCAGCAGCAGTAACGGGACTAGCGGGGGGCCAAGCACAGATACGCAGTATTTT. It codes for CASSSNGTSGGPSTDTQYF.

The chain couples TRBV9 to TRBJ2-3; 8 positions agree with TRBD1. The CDR3 covers 16 residues. V was pared by 3 bases and J by 6 bases, with 12 bases of the junction left unmatched. Germline V gene lookup returns CDR1 SGDLS and CDR2 YYNGEE. CDR3 loop: CASSAPGGLVADTQYF. The DNA for the CDR3 is TGTGCCAGCAGCGCCCCAGGGGGCCTTGTAGCGGATACGCAGTATTTT. Drawing the rest from reference TRBV9 and TRBJ2-3, the complete variable domain is DSGVTQTPKHLITATGQRVTLRCSPRSGDLSVYWYQQSLDQGLQFLIQYYNGEERAKGNILERFSAQQFPDLHSELNLSSLELGDSALYFCASSAPGGLVADTQYFGPGTRLTVL.

This chain links TRBV30 with TRBJ2-1; D unclear. Germline CDR1 GTSNPN, CDR2 SVGIG (reference sequence). This CDR3 region has 16 residues. V lost 0 bases to trimming and J lost 5 bases, with 17 bases between them. The CDR3 sequence: CAWSVRRSRTNNEQFF. The CDR3 DNA reads TGTGCCTGGAGTGTACGTAGGTCCAGGACCAACAATGAGCAGTTCTTC.

The chain is built from TRBV2 and TRBJ1-5, with D unresolved. The V gene's germline CDR1 is SNHLY and CDR2 FYNNEI. The length of the CDR3 is 15 residues. V lost 4 bases and J lost 1, with 11 bases in between. The CDR3 loop is CASSVFHGSNQPQHF. CDR3 DNA: TGTGCCAGCAGTGTGTTCCACGGGAGCAATCAGCCCCAGCATTTT.

Only one count was recorded for this clone. The chain employs TRBV6-5 and TRBJ2-5; D may match TRBD1 or TRBD2 (5 bases each). Germline assignment: CDR1 MNHEY and CDR2 SVGAGI. The CDR3 runs to 14 residues. The V and J ends lost 5 bases and 2 bases respectively, with 12 bases between them. The CDR3 spells CASSPDWGQETQYF. The CDR3 nucleotides read TGTGCCAGCAGTCCTGACTGGGGGCAAGAGACCCAGTACTTC.

This clone has a single count. The CDR3 coding sequence is TGTGCCAGCAGCCAAGATTGGGGCAGGAACATTCAGTACTTC. Amino acids: CASSQDWGRNIQYF. V usage is TRBV3-1 (or the pseudogene TRBV3-2) and J usage is TRBJ2-4, with a possible D match to TRBD1 (5 bases). Germline lookup yields CDR1 LGHDT and CDR2 YNNKEL (reference sequence). There are 14 residues in the CDR3. The V end was cut by 0 bases, the J end by 7 bases, with 10 bases between.

This sequence joins TRBV3-1 (or the pseudogene TRBV3-2) and TRBJ1-2, with D perhaps matching TRBD1 (6 bases). CDR3 size: 15 residues. Trimming pared 1 base from V and 4 bases from J, leaving 13 bases between. The germline CDR1 and CDR2 sequences are LGHDT and YNNKEL (reference sequence). CDR3 coding DNA: TGTGCCAGCAGCCAAGCTGAGGGGGGGGGCTATGGCTACACCTTC. It encodes CASSQAEGGGYGYTF.

The V and J genes are TRBV3-1 (or the pseudogene TRBV3-2) and TRBJ2-5; 11 bases line up with TRBD2. Germline CDR1 LGHDT, CDR2 YNNKEL (reference sequence). The CDR3 spans 15 residues. Trimming removed 0 bases from V and 4 bases from J; junction bases left unmatched: 1. The CDR3 DNA is TGTGCCAGCAGCCAAGAACTAGCGGGAGTAGAGACCCAGTACTTC. It encodes CASSQELAGVETQYF.

The V call is TRBV4-3, the J call TRBJ2-3; the match to TRBD1 covers 9 bases. CDR1 is LGHNA and CDR2 is YSLEER in the germline V gene. The CDR3 is made up of 19 amino acids. Losses at the gene ends were 3 bases for V and 2 bases for J; bases not matched to a gene: 15. The CDR3 loop reads CASSHLPTGDRVDTDTQYF. In DNA form, the CDR3 reads TGCGCCAGCAGCCACCTACCGACGGGGGACAGGGTAGACACAGATACGCAGTATTTT.

This chain joins TRBV27 and TRBJ2-7; D might be TRBD2 (7 bases). CDR1 is MNHEY and CDR2 is SMNVEV in the germline V gene (reference sequence). The CDR3 is 16 amino acids. Trimming took off 8 bases at V and 5 bases at J, with 25 bases between the two ends. CDR3 sequence (DNA): TGTGCCAGCGCCCGCGTCGGTGGGGGGGCCTTTAACGAGCAGTACTTC. This sequence encodes CASARVGGGAFNEQYF.

The chain couples TRBV5-1 to TRBJ2-7, with TRBD2 identical over 13 bases. V gave up 4 bases and J gave up 4 bases; unmatched junction bases: 8. This CDR3 spans 16 amino acids. Per germline, CDR1 SGHRS and CDR2 YFSETQ. CDR3: CASSSRTSGSGYEQYF. The CDR3 DNA follows: TGCGCCAGCAGCAGCCGGACTAGCGGGAGTGGATACGAGCAGTACTTC.

The gene calls are TRBV6-1 and TRBJ2-7; D uncertain. There are 14 residues in the CDR3. Between the trimmed V and J ends, which lost 1 base and 8 bases, there was a span of 15 bases. Germline V gene sequence: CDR1 MNHNS, CDR2 SASEGT. CDR3 loop: CASSEVRVNIKQYF. The DNA of the CDR3 is TGTGCCAGCAGTGAAGTAAGAGTGAACATCAAGCAGTACTTC.

The genes are TRBV2 and TRBJ1-4; possible D gene TRBD1, 5 bases. V was clipped by 7 bases and J by 4 bases, with 16 bases between them. This CDR3 has 15 residues. Germline V gene sequence: CDR1 SNHLY, CDR2 FYNNEI. The CDR3 DNA is TGTGCCAGCACTGGACCGGGGACCCATAATGAAAAACTGTTTTTT. Protein: CASTGPGTHNEKLFF.

V usage is TRBV6-5 and J usage is TRBJ1-2; D is undetermined. V was shortened by 2 bases and J by 2 bases, with 12 bases between the two germline ends. CDR3 size: 15 residues. Germline CDR1 MNHEY, CDR2 SVGAGI. In DNA, the CDR3 is TGTGCCAGCAGTTACCAGGCAGATCAAAACTATGGCTACACCTTC. Translation: CASSYQADQNYGYTF.

In this sample, this clone turned up a few times. V usage is TRBV10-3 and J usage is TRBJ2-2; D remains unclear. CDR1 ENHRY and CDR2 SYGVKD come from the germline V gene. This CDR3 has 14 residues. V dropped 9 bases and J dropped 0 bases, with 11 bases sitting between them. In DNA, the CDR3 is TGTGCCATGCGACGTGAAACGAACACCGGGGAGCTGTTTTTT. Its protein is CAMRRETNTGELFF.

This chain connects TRBV9 to TRBJ1-4; D remains ambiguous. V shed 0 bases and J shed 5 bases, with 8 bases lying between them. CDR1 SGDLS and CDR2 YYNGEE come from the germline V gene. CDR3 size: 14 residues. CDR3 residues: CASSVGGSNEKLFF. The CDR3 DNA reads as TGTGCCAGCAGCGTAGGCGGGAGCAATGAAAAACTGTTTTTT.

The chain employs TRBV6-6 and TRBJ1-1, with D possibly TRBD1 on 5 matching bases. The CDR3 has 14 residues. Deletions cut 5 bases from V and 1 base from J, with 11 bases between. The germline gives CDR1 MNHNY, CDR2 SVGAGI (reference sequence). The CDR3 region has the DNA TGTGCCAGCAGTAAACTTCAGGGGAACACTGAAGCTTTCTTT. Translating it yields CASSKLQGNTEAFF.

This chain joins TRBV28 and TRBJ1-2, with 11 nucleotides matching TRBD1. CDR3 length: 16 amino acids. Germline lookup yields CDR1 MDHEN and CDR2 SYDVKM. After removal of 7 bases from V and 7 bases from J, the junction contained 14 bases not matched to a gene. The CDR3 sequence is CASTPGLGQGVFGYTF. The DNA of the CDR3 is TGTGCCAGCACCCCCGGTTTGGGACAGGGGGTTTTTGGCTACACCTTC.

This chain links TRBV7-6 with TRBJ2-1; 11 bases align to TRBD1. CDR1 is SGHVS and CDR2 is FNYEAQ in the germline V gene. V shed 5 bases, J shed 5 bases, and the junction held 5 bases outside the gene matches. The CDR3 runs 15 residues. CDR3 nucleotide sequence: TGTGCCAGCAGCCCCGGACAGGGGGCCGACAATGAGCAGTTCTTC. This codes for CASSPGQGADNEQFF. Based on the CDR3 plus reference TRBV7-6 and TRBJ2-1, the full variable domain is GAGVSQSPRYKVTKRGQDVALRCDPISGHVSLYWYRQALGQGPEFLTYFNYEAQQDKSGLPNDRFSAERPEGSISTLTIQRTEQRDSAMYRCASSPGQGADNEQFFGPGTRLTVL.

The chain employs TRBV30 and TRBJ2-5, with TRBD2 matching over 13 bases. Germline CDR1 is GTSNPN and CDR2 is SVGIG (reference sequence). Trimming at V came to 3 bases and at J to 4 bases, leaving 5 bases not matched to a gene. The CDR3 has 15 amino acids. The CDR3 sequence is CAWSAGLAGAETQYF. In DNA form, the CDR3 reads TGTGCCTGGAGCGCCGGACTAGCGGGAGCAGAGACCCAGTACTTC.

The rearrangement links TRBV7-9 to TRBJ2-7; 8 bases line up with TRBD2. The J segment lost 6 bases and the V segment lost 1 base, leaving 8 bases of the junction unmatched. This CDR3 comprises 15 residues. Germline values: CDR1 SEHNR, CDR2 FQNEAQ (reference sequence). The CDR3 bases are TGTGCCAGCAGCTTAGGCTTTAGCGGGGATCGCGAGCAGTACTTC. This gives the protein CASSLGFSGDREQYF.

In its sample, this clone was seen once. The chain employs TRBV6-2 or TRBV6-3 and TRBJ1-5, with TRBD1 identical over 12 bases. CDR3 length equals 16 residues. Unmatched junction bases numbered 9, after V lost 6 bases and J lost 6 bases. Germline-derived CDR1 and CDR2 are MNHEY and SVGEGT. The CDR3 loop is CASSRGGQGASQPQHF. DNA of the CDR3: TGTGCCAGCAGCCGTGGGGGACAGGGGGCGAGTCAGCCCCAGCATTTT.

The chain is built from TRBV19 and TRBJ1-1; D remains unclear. Germline-derived CDR1 and CDR2 are LNHDA and SQIVND (reference sequence). V lost 3 bases, J lost 1 base, and 6 bases lay in between. The CDR3 consists of 13 residues. This CDR3 is CASSMRQNTEAFF. CDR3 sequence (DNA): TGTGCCAGTAGTATGAGGCAGAACACTGAAGCTTTCTTT. Looking up the rest from reference TRBV19 and TRBJ1-1 gives the full variable domain: DGGITQSPKYLFRKEGQNVTLSCEQNLNHDAMYWYRQDPGQGLRLIYYSQIVNDFQKGDIAEGYSVSREKKESFPLTVTSAQKNPTAFYLCASSMRQNTEAFFGQGTRLTVV.

The rearrangement uses TRBV9 and TRBJ2-1; D unclear. Trimming pared 7 bases from V and 0 bases from J, leaving 14 bases between. The CDR3 length is 15 residues. The germline V gene encodes CDR1 SGDLS and CDR2 YYNGEE. The CDR3 loop is CASAPETRSYNEQFF. In DNA form, the CDR3 reads TGTGCCAGCGCTCCAGAGACCCGCTCCTACAATGAGCAGTTCTTC.